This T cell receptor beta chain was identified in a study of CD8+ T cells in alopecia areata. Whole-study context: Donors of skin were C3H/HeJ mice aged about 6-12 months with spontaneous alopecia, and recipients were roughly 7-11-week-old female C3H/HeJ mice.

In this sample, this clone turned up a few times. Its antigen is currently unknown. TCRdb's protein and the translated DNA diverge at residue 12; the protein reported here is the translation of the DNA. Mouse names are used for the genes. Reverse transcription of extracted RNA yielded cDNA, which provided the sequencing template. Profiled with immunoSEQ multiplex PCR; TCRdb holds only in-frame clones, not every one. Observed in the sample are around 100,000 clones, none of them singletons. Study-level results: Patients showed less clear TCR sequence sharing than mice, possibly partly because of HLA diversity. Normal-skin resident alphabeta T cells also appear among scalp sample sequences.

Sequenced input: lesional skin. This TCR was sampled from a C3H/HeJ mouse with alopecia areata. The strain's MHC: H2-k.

CDR3 protein: CASSILDNSGNTLYF. The CDR3 DNA, read in part, is TGTGCCAGCAGTATATTAGACAATTCTGGAAATACG. The J gene is TRBJ1-3, the V gene TRBV19; D is unclear. The read stops 3 residues short of the end of the CDR3; the missing end is completed from the germline J gene. Germline loops: CDR1 FNHDT, CDR2 SITEND (reference sequence). The CDR3 has 15 amino acids. V was pared by 1 base and J by 0 bases, with 8 bases between.